These 29 T cell receptor beta chains share one sample of origin, sequenced in a study of blood T cell repertoires in COVID-19. Clones were read by immunoSEQ multiplex PCR, and TCRdb kept only the in-frame ones, dropping some. The table shows about 140,000 clones, with approximately 79% occurring only once. The specimen sequenced was PBMCs or T cells enriched from blood (not recorded which). These receptors were taken from a woman aged 45-60 years who had recovered from COVID-19.

CDR3: CASSKTAGRNIQYF. In nucleotides, the CDR3 is TGTGCCAGCAGTAAGACCGCAGGTAGAAACATTCAGTACTTC. The chain combines TRBV28 with TRBJ2-4; D is uncertain. CDR3 length: 14 amino acids. Germline CDR1 and CDR2: MDHEN and SYDVKM. The V gene lost 5 bases and the J gene lost 6 bases, with 14 bases spanning the gap.

The chain combines TRBV18 with TRBJ1-1; D remains ambiguous. This CDR3 comprises 12 residues. Between the trimmed V and J ends, which lost 2 bases and 6 bases, there was a span of 7 bases. Germline CDR1 is KGHSH and CDR2 is LQKENI. The chain's CDR3 is CASSPVPSEAFF. The CDR3 DNA is TGTGCCAGCTCACCAGTCCCCTCTGAAGCTTTCTTT.

This clone was detected many times. The genes are TRBV12-5 and TRBJ1-4; the match to TRBD1 covers 9 bases. The germline V gene encodes CDR1 LGHNT and CDR2 FRNRAP. CDR3 length: 18 amino acids. The V segment lost 6 bases and the J segment 2 bases; nucleotides outside the gene matches: 13. The CDR3 protein is CASGKTGGVVGTNEKLFF. In nucleotides, the CDR3 is TGTGCTAGTGGCAAAACAGGGGGCGTCGTGGGGACTAATGAAAAACTGTTTTTT.

This clone was seen more than once but under ten times. The gene calls are TRBV28 and TRBJ2-5; the match to TRBD1 covers 9 bases. The CDR3 loop spans 13 amino acids. Germline V CDR1 and CDR2: MDHEN, SYDVKM. J lost 5 bases, V lost 5 bases, and 3 bases had no gene match. In nucleotides, the CDR3 is TGTGCCAGCAGTGGGACAGGGAGGGAGACCCAGTACTTC. Amino acids: CASSGTGRETQYF. The full variable domain, completed using reference TRBV28 and TRBJ2-5, is DVKVTQSSRYLVKRTGEKVFLECVQDMDHENMFWYRQDPGLGLRLIYFSYDVKMKEKGDIPEGYSVSREKKERFSLILESASTNQTSMYLCASSGTGRETQYFGPGTRLLVL.

This chain links TRBV10-2 with TRBJ2-1; possible D gene TRBD2, 6 bases. The V and J ends lost 10 bases and 7 bases respectively, with 17 bases between them. This CDR3 has 13 amino acids. Germline V gene lookup returns CDR1 WSHSY and CDR2 SAAADI. CDR3 in DNA: TGCGCCACCCACGGGAGAGAAGGAAATGAGCAGTTCTTC. Residues: CATHGREGNEQFF.

The CDR3 nucleotides are TGTGCCAGCAGCTTTGGGCCAGACTATGGCTACACCTTC. The encoded protein is CASSFGPDYGYTF. The chain uses TRBV7-2 and TRBJ1-2; D is unclear. Trimming pared 3 bases from V and 3 bases from J, leaving 8 bases between. The CDR3 is 13 amino acids. CDR1 is SGHTA and CDR2 is FQGNSA in the germline V gene.

The genes are TRBV7-8 and TRBJ2-4, with 7 bases fitting TRBD2. The CDR3 has 15 residues. The ends lost 1 base at V and 3 bases at J; junction bases unmatched: 3. Germline CDR1 and CDR2: SGHVS and FQNEAQ. The CDR3 region is CASSLVREGKNIQYF. CDR3 nucleotides: TGTGCCAGCAGCTTAGTGAGGGAGGGCAAAAACATTCAGTACTTC. The full variable domain, its missing parts supplied by reference TRBV7-8 and TRBJ2-4, is GAGVSQSPRYKVAKRGQDVALRCDPISGHVSLFWYQQALGQGPEFLTYFQNEAQLDKSGLPSDRFFAERPEGSVSTLKIQRTQQEDSAVYLCASSLVREGKNIQYFGAGTRLSVL.

This clone was counted only a few times. The chain uses TRBV7-9 and TRBJ2-3; tentatively, D is TRBD2 (6 bases). V shed 0 bases and J shed 4 bases, with 11 bases lying between them. Looked up from germline, CDR1 is SEHNR and CDR2 is FQNEAQ (reference sequence). The CDR3 contains 15 residues. The CDR3 sequence is CASSLALGDSDTQYF. CDR3 bases: TGTGCCAGCAGCTTAGCGCTCGGGGACTCAGATACGCAGTATTTT.

This chain uses TRBV11-3 with TRBJ2-1; 8 nucleotides agree with TRBD2. The junction had 12 bases not matched to a gene; V was cut back by 5 bases and J by 6 bases. The CDR3 contains 16 residues. Germline CDR1 SGHNT, CDR2 YENEEA. The CDR3 coding sequence is TGTGCCAGCAGCCGGGGGGGCCTGGGGGGCACCAATGAGCAGTTCTTC. This gives the protein CASSRGGLGGTNEQFF.

This clone was detected a few times. The rearrangement joins TRBV7-8 to TRBJ1-5, with 8 bases fitting TRBD1. Losses at the gene ends were 4 bases for V and 6 bases for J; bases not matched to a gene: 14. Germline lookup yields CDR1 SGHVS and CDR2 FQNEAQ. The CDR3 is 17 amino acids. The CDR3 bases are TGTGCCAGCAGCTCCGAAAGACAGGGGCGAGGCCGTCAGCCCCAGCATTTT. This sequence encodes CASSSERQGRGRQPQHF.

V is TRBV19 and J is TRBJ2-1, with 13 bases lining up with TRBD2. With 5 bases clipped from V and 1 base from J, the junction kept 5 bases outside the gene matches. The length of the CDR3 is 17 residues. Germline CDR1 is LNHDA and CDR2 is SQIVND (reference sequence). CDR3 sequence reads: CASSLWTSGRSYNEQFF. The CDR3 coding sequence is TGTGCCAGTAGTCTATGGACTAGCGGGAGATCCTACAATGAGCAGTTCTTC. Looking up the rest from reference TRBV19 and TRBJ2-1 gives the full variable domain: DGGITQSPKYLFRKEGQNVTLSCEQNLNHDAMYWYRQDPGQGLRLIYYSQIVNDFQKGDIAEGYSVSREKKESFPLTVTSAQKNPTAFYLCASSLWTSGRSYNEQFFGPGTRLTVL.

The rearrangement joins TRBV30 to TRBJ1-2, with 9 nucleotides matching TRBD1. The junction had 8 bases not matched to a gene; V was cut back by 3 bases and J by 3 bases. The germline V gene encodes CDR1 GTSNPN and CDR2 SVGIG (reference sequence). The CDR3 covers 15 residues. The CDR3, as DNA: TGTGCCTGGAGACTAATAGGGACAGGGCACTATGGCTACACCTTC. Amino acids: CAWRLIGTGHYGYTF.

This chain links TRBV27 with TRBJ2-7; maybe TRBD2 (5 bases). This CDR3 is built from 11 residues. Per the germline V gene, CDR1 is MNHEY and CDR2 is SMNVEV (reference sequence). V lost 6 bases and J lost 5, with 8 bases in between. This CDR3 is CASRTGDEQYF. The DNA of the CDR3 is TGTGCCAGCAGGACCGGGGACGAGCAGTACTTC.

This clone was detected only a few times. CDR3 DNA sequence: TGCGCCAGCAGCTTGGAGAGGGACAGGGGCGATGAGCAGTTCTTC. The encoded protein is CASSLERDRGDEQFF. The chain links TRBV5-1 to TRBJ2-1, with 10 positions matching TRBD1. V lost 0 bases and J lost 8; bases outside the gene matches: 5. Germline V gives CDR1 SGHRS, CDR2 YFSETQ. The CDR3 length is 15 residues.

This clone was seen just once. This chain uses TRBV30 with TRBJ1-1; TRBD1 might be the D (5 bases). CDR1 is GTSNPN and CDR2 is SVGIG in the germline V gene (reference sequence). The CDR3 contains 14 residues. Between the trimmed V and J ends, which lost 0 bases and 2 bases, there was a span of 10 bases. CDR3 residues: CAWSVQWGNTEAFF. The CDR3 nucleotides are TGTGCCTGGAGTGTACAATGGGGCAACACTGAAGCTTTCTTT.

This clone appeared a single time. The genes are TRBV5-1 and TRBJ1-2; D may be TRBD1 (5 bases). Germline V gives CDR1 SGHRS, CDR2 YFSETQ. V gave up 0 bases and J gave up 8 bases, with 14 bases separating them. This CDR3 is built from 14 residues. CDR3 in DNA: TGCGCCAGCAGCTTGGAAAGGGGACTAGAAGGCTACACCTTC. It yields the protein CASSLERGLEGYTF.

This clone came up a few times. V and J are TRBV10-1 and TRBJ2-7, with D possibly TRBD2 on 6 matching bases. This CDR3 is built from 14 residues. The V end was cut by 6 bases, the J end by 2 bases, with 14 bases between. Germline CDR1 reads WNHNN; CDR2 reads SYGVQD (reference sequence). The CDR3 DNA sequence: TGCGCCAGCAGCCCTAGCGTCCCCCCCTACGAGCAGTACTTC. Its protein is CASSPSVPPYEQYF.

The chain uses TRBV19 and TRBJ1-5; D is unresolved. This CDR3 contains 15 residues. Deletions cut 5 bases from V and 2 bases from J, with 13 bases between. Germline values: CDR1 LNHDA, CDR2 SQIVND (reference sequence). The CDR3 sequence: CASSDRAGGNQPQHF. CDR3 nucleotide sequence: TGTGCCAGTAGTGATCGGGCGGGTGGCAATCAGCCCCAGCATTTT.

The chain links TRBV5-1 to TRBJ2-5; 8 positions agree with TRBD1. The ends lost 4 bases at V and 4 bases at J; junction bases unmatched: 12. CDR1 and CDR2 (germline): SGHRS, YFSETQ. The CDR3 runs to 16 residues. CDR3 coding DNA: TGCGCCAGCAGCGCGACAGGGGTTTTCCTAGGAGAGACCCAGTACTTC. Amino acids: CASSATGVFLGETQYF.

The chain has TRBV6-4 and TRBJ1-5; D is undetermined. Germline loops: CDR1 MRHNA, CDR2 SNTAGT. Trimming cost V 6 bases and J 4 bases, with 10 bases left between them. The CDR3 totals 13 residues. The CDR3 DNA reads as TGTGCCAGCAGCCCGGGTCGTAATCAGCCCCAGCATTTT. Its translation: CASSPGRNQPQHF.

The chain has TRBV24-1 and TRBJ2-1; 9 bases are shared with TRBD2. Germline CDR1 reads KGHDR; CDR2 reads SFDVKD. Losses at the gene ends were 7 bases for V and 2 bases for J; bases not matched to a gene: 8. The CDR3 spans 16 residues. The CDR3 DNA reads TGTGCCACCAGCCCTAGCGGGATGAGTCCCTACAATGAGCAGTTCTTC. Its protein product is CATSPSGMSPYNEQFF.

The chain carries TRBV6-4 and TRBJ2-1; the match to TRBD2 covers 9 bases. V dropped 4 bases and J dropped 16; count of bases not matched to a gene: 5. The CDR3 length is 11 residues. Germline V gene data show CDR1 as MRHNA and CDR2 as SNTAGT. In DNA form, the CDR3 reads TGTGCCAGCAGTGGTAGCGGGAGCGACTTCTTC. As protein: CASSGSGSDFF.

The gene calls are TRBV5-4 and TRBJ2-1; TRBD1 aligns across 8 bases. This CDR3 contains 14 residues. Unmatched junction bases numbered 4, after V lost 0 bases and J lost 8 bases. Germline values: CDR1 SGHNT, CDR2 YYREEE (reference sequence). The CDR3 here is CASSLDRGVDEQFF. In DNA form, the CDR3 reads TGTGCCAGCAGCTTGGACAGGGGGGTCGATGAGCAGTTCTTC.

CDR3 in DNA: TGTGCCACCAGTGATTTCTCAGGGACTAGCGGGAGCCATGAGCAGTTCTTC. It specifies CATSDFSGTSGSHEQFF. The chain has TRBV24-1 and TRBJ2-1; 14 bases fit TRBD2. V was pared by 1 base and J by 8 bases, with 6 bases of the junction left unmatched. The CDR3 has 17 residues. Germline loops: CDR1 KGHDR, CDR2 SFDVKD.

CDR3 coding DNA: TGTGCCAGCGGGGTAGCGGAGGAGGGGGAGCAGTTCTTC. It specifies CASGVAEEGEQFF. The chain is built from TRBV9 and TRBJ2-1; weak D call: TRBD2 (6 bases). Germline lookup yields CDR1 SGDLS and CDR2 YYNGEE. Trimming took off 7 bases at V and 10 bases at J, with 18 bases between the two ends. CDR3 size: 13 residues. The full variable domain, in which reference TRBV9 and TRBJ2-1 provide the parts outside the CDR3, is DSGVTQTPKHLITATGQRVTLRCSPRSGDLSVYWYQQSLDQGLQFLIQYYNGEERAKGNILERFSAQQFPDLHSELNLSSLELGDSALYFCASGVAEEGEQFFGPGTRLTVL.

The V gene is TRBV4-1, the J gene TRBJ2-1, with 9 bases aligning to TRBD1. The V segment lost 6 bases and the J segment 7 bases; nucleotides outside the gene matches: 10. Germline V gene data show CDR1 as MGHRA and CDR2 as YSYEKL. This CDR3 has 15 residues. The CDR3 DNA reads as TGCGCCAGCAGAGCCCCGGGACAGGGATTGAATGAGCAGTTCTTC. It specifies CASRAPGQGLNEQFF.

The chain employs TRBV19 and TRBJ1-5, with a tentative D call TRBD1 (6 bases). Germline CDR1 and CDR2: LNHDA and SQIVND (reference sequence). CDR3 size: 15 residues. V was cut by 8 bases and J by 0 bases, with 14 bases left in between. The CDR3: CASEQQGYSNQPQHF. The CDR3 DNA is TGTGCCAGTGAACAACAGGGTTATAGCAATCAGCCCCAGCATTTT.

CDR3: CASSVGQAWRGTEAFF. As DNA, the CDR3 is TGTGCCAGCAGTGTCGGACAGGCGTGGAGGGGCACTGAAGCTTTCTTT. The genes are TRBV6-1 and TRBJ1-1; 7 bases align to TRBD1. V dropped 4 bases and J dropped 4; count of bases not matched to a gene: 12. Germline CDR1 and CDR2: MNHNS and SASEGT. The CDR3 runs 16 residues.

This clone appeared once. This chain uses TRBV7-2 with TRBJ2-7; 12 bases line up with TRBD1. This CDR3 comprises 18 residues. Germline CDR1 and CDR2: SGHTA and FQGNSA. The V and J ends lost 2 bases and 5 bases, in that order; junction bases with no gene match: 13. CDR3 region: CASSLSGTGGPGIHEQYF. The CDR3, as DNA: TGTGCCAGCAGCTTATCCGGGACAGGGGGCCCGGGAATCCACGAGCAGTACTTC.